This TCR beta chain comes out of a study of T cell responses to AZD1222 COVID-19 vaccine. The method was immunoSEQ multiplex PCR; TCRdb's version includes in-frame clones alone and lacks a portion of them. The profile shows 100,000 to 120,000 clones, 70% to 90% of them singletons. In germline, CDR1 is SGHNT, CDR2 YYREEE (reference sequence). The ends were cut back, 2 bases at V and 5 bases at J, with 10 bases in the middle. The CDR3 extends over 13 amino acids. Regarding the study as a whole: The study found vaccine-associated CD4 TCRs spanning spike, dominant at 160-218 and 743-854. Without day 14 samples, only post-peak T cell repertoires were studied. The breadth and depth of Spike-specific TCRs increased once two AZD1222 doses had been given. Nearly half of unique spike-specific TCRs reportedly avoided B.1.351 and B.1.1.7 mutated regions.

Worth noting for this clone: Its specificity is unknown.

The rearrangement links TRBV5-4 to TRBJ1-1; D is unresolved. The sequenced sample was peripheral blood, obtained on day 0 of AZD1222 vaccination. The TCR sequence derives from an adult in good health. CDR3 in DNA: TGTGCCAGCAGCTTCGTAGGAGGTACTGAAGCTTTCTTT. Its protein is CASSFVGGTEAFF. Full variable domain (remainder filled in from reference TRBV5-4 and TRBJ1-1): ETGVTQSPTHLIKTRGQQVTLRCSSQSGHNTVSWYQQALGQGPQFIFQYYREEENGRGNFPPRFSGLQFPNYSSELNVNALELDDSALYLCASSFVGGTEAFFGQGTRLTVV.